The sequence of this T cell receptor (beta chain) was determined in a study of T cells in localized non-small cell lung cancer. Generated by immunoSEQ multiplex PCR, the TCRdb table keeps only in-frame clones and is missing some. Of 30,000 to 50,000 clones in the sample, about four fifths were seen once. Germline V gives CDR1 SGHAT, CDR2 FQNNGV. The CDR3 is 13 residues long. V lost 5 bases, J lost 5 bases, and 9 bases lay in between. The specimen was PBMCs, collected before any cancer treatment. The V call is TRBV11-2, the J call TRBJ2-2; D perhaps matches TRBD2 (5 bases). The sequence was obtained from a woman aged 35 to 70 with stage II squamous cell lung carcinoma. The CDR3 region is CASSRPGTGELFF. CDR3 sequence (DNA): TGTGCCAGCAGCCGACCGGGGACCGGGGAGCTGTTTTTT. Together with reference TRBV11-2 and TRBJ2-2, the CDR3 gives the full variable domain: EAGVAQSPRYKIIEKRQSVAFWCNPISGHATLYWYQQILGQGPKLLIQFQNNGVVDDSQLPKDRFSAERLKGVDSTLKIQPAKLEDSAVYLCASSRPGTGELFFGEGSRLTVL.